Each of the 12 T cell receptor beta chains below was sequenced from the same sample in a study of T-cell reconstitution after alpha-beta-depleted transplantation in children. Unique molecular identifiers featured in how the TCRbeta library was prepared. TCRdb reprocessed the PCR reads with MiXCR, giving one entry per CDR3 protein. The profile covers about 120,000 distinct CDR3 sequences, with 23% appearing a single time and over 9.5% taken by the ten largest. The sequencing here drew on PBMCs, mostly from graft donor cells, taken 180 days after TCRalphabeta/CD19-depleted stem cell transplant. The origin of the receptors is a male patient between 2 and 9 years old who had a stem cell transplant for chronic granulomatous disease, so the T cells may come from the graft donor.

The chain carries TRBV10-3 and TRBJ2-7, with 11 bases lining up with TRBD1. Germline assignment: CDR1 ENHRY and CDR2 SYGVKD. The ends lost 7 bases at V and 3 bases at J; junction bases unmatched: 8. The CDR3 is made up of 15 amino acids. The CDR3 is CAIKSDRGRFYEQYF. CDR3 bases: TGTGCCATCAAATCGGACAGGGGGCGATTCTACGAGCAGTACTTC.

The chain uses TRBV6-1 and TRBJ2-5, with D possibly TRBD2 on 7 matching bases. Trimming shortened V by 5 bases and J by 2 bases, and 33 bases separated the two germline ends. Germline lookup yields CDR1 MNHNS and CDR2 SASEGT. The CDR3 contains 21 residues. This CDR3 reads CASSQLVGLLEGGGPQETQYF. DNA for the CDR3: TGTGCCAGCAGTCAACTAGTTGGGCTTCTGGAGGGGGGAGGGCCTCAAGAGACCCAGTACTTC.

This clonotype was counted between two and nine times. The rearrangement joins TRBV12-3 or TRBV12-4 to TRBJ2-5; D tentatively fits TRBD1 or TRBD2 (5 bases each). The CDR3 sequence is 11 residues long. Trimming shortened V by 3 bases and J by 7 bases, and 6 bases separated the two germline ends. CDR3 in amino acids: CASSLGVTQYF. The CDR3 DNA is TGTGCCAGCAGTTTGGGGGTGACCCAGTACTTC.

This clonotype was detected many times. The rearrangement joins TRBV7-6 to TRBJ2-3; 10 positions match TRBD2. The CDR3 is 16 amino acids. The germline V gene encodes CDR1 SGHVS and CDR2 FNYEAQ. Unmatched junction bases numbered 13, after V lost 5 bases and J lost 8 bases. The CDR3 is CASSPGGGLAIATQYF. The CDR3, as DNA: TGTGCCAGCAGCCCCGGGGGGGGACTAGCGATTGCTACGCAGTATTTT.

The chain employs TRBV12-3 or TRBV12-4 and TRBJ1-5; D unclear. V dropped 7 bases and J dropped 0 bases, with 4 bases sitting between them. The CDR3 loop spans 12 amino acids. In nucleotides, the CDR3 is TGTGCCAGCACAACTAGCAATCAGCCCCAGCATTTT. Translation: CASTTSNQPQHF.

The sample holds many counts of this clonotype. The V call is TRBV28, the J call TRBJ1-5, with unresolved D. This CDR3 has 12 residues. Germline CDR1 reads MDHEN; CDR2 reads SYDVKM. Trimming removed 11 bases from V and 7 bases from J, with 15 bases in between. CDR3 coding DNA: TGTGCCGGAGGACCTTTGGGCCAGCCCCAGCATTTT. Protein sequence: CAGGPLGQPQHF.

This clonotype occurred a few times. This chain connects TRBV12-3 or TRBV12-4 to TRBJ2-4; D gene uncertain. Trimming took 9 bases from V and 0 from J, leaving 9 bases between them. The CDR3 runs to 13 residues. CDR3 sequence: CASRSSAKNIQYF. The CDR3, as DNA: TGTGCCAGTCGATCATCAGCCAAAAACATTCAGTACTTC.

This clonotype was seen more than once but under ten times. This chain uses TRBV7-2 with TRBJ2-1, with 9 bases aligning to TRBD2. J was trimmed by 7 bases and V by 1 base; bases with no gene match: 5. The germline gives CDR1 SGHTA, CDR2 FQGNSA. The CDR3 is 15 residues long. The CDR3 region is CASSLGGTSLNEQFF. The CDR3 bases are TGTGCCAGCAGCTTAGGAGGGACTAGCTTAAATGAGCAGTTCTTC.

This clonotype was detected ten times or more. This chain joins TRBV20-1 and TRBJ1-1; D is unresolved. Germline V gene sequence: CDR1 DFQATT, CDR2 SNEGSKA (reference sequence). This CDR3 region has 15 residues. The V end lost 4 bases, the J end lost 0 bases, and 15 bases lay between the germline ends. The CDR3 is CSAKITTYLNTEAFF. The CDR3 nucleotides read TGCAGTGCTAAGATTACGACATACCTGAACACTGAAGCTTTCTTT.

V gene TRBV29-1 combines with J gene TRBJ2-5, with TRBD1 identical over 9 bases. The V gene end was trimmed by 4 bases and the J gene end by 5 bases; junction bases not matched to a gene: 8. Germline assignment: CDR1 SQVTM and CDR2 ANQGSEA. The CDR3 contains 14 residues. CDR3: CSVGTGARLETQYF. The CDR3 nucleotides read TGCAGCGTTGGGACAGGGGCTAGATTGGAGACCCAGTACTTC.

The chain combines TRBV7-2 with TRBJ2-1; weak D call: TRBD2 (6 bases). The CDR3 consists of 14 residues. V lost 4 bases and J lost 8, with 15 bases in between. Looked up from germline, CDR1 is SGHTA and CDR2 is FQGNSA. CDR3: CASSSSWGEDEQFF. The CDR3 DNA is TGTGCCAGCAGCTCTTCATGGGGGGAGGATGAGCAGTTCTTC.

This clonotype appeared many times. The chain combines TRBV7-2 with TRBJ2-3; 11 bases line up with TRBD2. Germline V gives CDR1 SGHTA, CDR2 FQGNSA. CDR3 length: 16 amino acids. J was trimmed by 5 bases and V by 5 bases; bases with no gene match: 9. The CDR3 nucleotides are TGTGCCAGCAGCACTCCGGGACTAGCGGAGAAAGATACGCAGTATTTT. This encodes CASSTPGLAEKDTQYF.